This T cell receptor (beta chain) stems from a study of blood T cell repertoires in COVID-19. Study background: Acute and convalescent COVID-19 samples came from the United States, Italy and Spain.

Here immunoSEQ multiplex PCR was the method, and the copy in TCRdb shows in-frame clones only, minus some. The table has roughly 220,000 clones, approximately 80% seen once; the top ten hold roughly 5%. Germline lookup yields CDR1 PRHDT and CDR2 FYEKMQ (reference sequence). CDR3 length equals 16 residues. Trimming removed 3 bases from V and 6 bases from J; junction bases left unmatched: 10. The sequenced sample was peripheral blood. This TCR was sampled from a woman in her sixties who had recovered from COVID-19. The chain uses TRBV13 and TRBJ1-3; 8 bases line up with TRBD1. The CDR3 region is CASSFRTGLLANTIYF. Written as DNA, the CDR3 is TGTGCCAGCAGCTTCCGGACAGGGTTATTGGCAAACACCATATATTTT.